The clone carrying this T cell receptor beta chain was recorded a few times. The data derive from a study of response to subunit inactivated influenza vaccine. The V gene end was trimmed by 6 bases and the J gene end by 5 bases; junction bases not matched to a gene: 9. Germline values: CDR1 DFQATT, CDR2 SNEGSKA (reference sequence). The CDR3 spans 14 residues. MiXCR, applied by TCRdb to the RT-PCR reads, yields one record per CDR3 protein. The sample holds 150,000 to 200,000 distinct CDR3 sequences, roughly 10% seen once. The chain combines TRBV20-1 with TRBJ2-5; 10 bases map to TRBD2. The clonotype comes from a man aged 50 to 69 who received an inactivated influenza vaccine. This specimen was CD8+ T cells sorted from PBMCs, taken around 25 months after vaccination. CDR3 region: CSAGSGGAGETQYF. CDR3 sequence (DNA): TGCAGTGCAGGCAGCGGGGGGGCCGGGGAGACCCAGTACTTC.